This passage covers 25 T cell receptor beta chains from one sample sequenced in a study of sequential checkpoint blockade in melanoma. Specified treatment: randomized to nivolumab then ipilimumab (arm A) or the reverse (arm B). Sequencing was performed with immunoSEQ multiplex PCR; in TCRdb, only in-frame clones are kept and a portion is missing. There are about 12,000 clones in the sample; just under 85% occur only once, and approximately 51% lies in the top ten. The material sequenced was CD8+ T cells sorted from blood (inferred from file names), taken from a patient given nivolumab and ipilimumab in sequence. The receptor set was obtained from a human donor with melanoma.

The V and J genes are TRBV27 and TRBJ1-1; possibly TRBD1 for D (6 bases). There are 13 residues in the CDR3. V lost 3 bases and J 3 bases, leaving 8 bases between the germline ends. Per germline, CDR1 MNHEY and CDR2 SMNVEV (reference sequence). The CDR3 is CASSFGQYTEAFF. Here the CDR3 DNA reads TGTGCCAGCAGTTTTGGACAGTACACTGAAGCTTTCTTT.

The V and J genes are TRBV4-3 and TRBJ1-6, with 8 bases matching TRBD1. Germline V lookup: CDR1 LGHNA, CDR2 YSLEER. CDR3 size: 16 residues. The trim removed 2 bases at V and 7 bases at J, leaving 7 bases unmatched. CDR3 sequence (DNA): TGCGCCAGCAGCCAATCACGGGACAGGCTAAATTCACCCCTCCACTTT. Translating it yields CASSQSRDRLNSPLHF.

The chain couples TRBV9 to TRBJ2-5; the D gene is possibly TRBD2 (6 bases). The CDR3 has 13 residues. Germline CDR1 is SGDLS and CDR2 is YYNGEE. V was shortened by 1 base and J by 3 bases, with 7 bases between the two germline ends. This chain's CDR3 is CASSVWGEETQYF. The CDR3 DNA is TGTGCCAGCAGCGTATGGGGGGAAGAGACCCAGTACTTC.

The chain employs TRBV13 and TRBJ1-1, with D possibly being TRBD1 (5 bases). This CDR3 is built from 15 residues. Trimming pared 5 bases from V and 0 bases from J, leaving 13 bases between. Looked up from germline, CDR1 is PRHDT and CDR2 is FYEKMQ (reference sequence). The CDR3: CASSPLGGVNTEAFF. In DNA, the CDR3 is TGTGCCAGCAGCCCGTTGGGGGGGGTGAACACTGAAGCTTTCTTT. The whole variable domain, filled in from reference TRBV13 and TRBJ1-1, reads AAGVIQSPRHLIKEKRETATLKCYPIPRHDTVYWYQQGPGQDPQFLISFYEKMQSDKGSIPDRFSAQQFSDYHSELNMSSLELGDSALYFCASSPLGGVNTEAFFGQGTRLTVV.

This sequence joins TRBV19 and TRBJ2-7, with 8 bases lining up with TRBD2. The trim removed 1 base at V and 4 bases at J, leaving 6 bases unmatched. Germline lookup yields CDR1 LNHDA and CDR2 SQIVND (reference sequence). CDR3 length: 15 residues. CDR3 DNA: TGTGCCAGTAGTATAGCCCACGGGGGGGGTTACGAGCAGTACTTC. Its protein is CASSIAHGGGYEQYF.

This clone turned up a few times. V is TRBV7-9 and J is TRBJ2-7; 7 bases line up with TRBD1. The CDR3 extends over 14 amino acids. Germline V gene lookup returns CDR1 SEHNR and CDR2 FQNEAQ (reference sequence). The J segment lost 4 bases and the V segment lost 1 base, leaving 4 bases of the junction unmatched. CDR3 DNA: TGTGCCAGCAGCTTAGTCGGCAGGGGGTACGAGCAGTACTTC. Its translation is CASSLVGRGYEQYF.

The chain couples TRBV12-5 to TRBJ2-7; 8 nucleotides align to TRBD1. The ends lost 7 bases at V and 1 base at J; junction bases unmatched: 6. Germline CDR1 is LGHNT and CDR2 is FRNRAP. This CDR3 is built from 14 residues. The CDR3 here is CASDPDRESYEQYF. As DNA, the CDR3 is TGTGCTAGTGATCCGGACAGGGAGTCCTACGAGCAGTACTTC.

This chain links TRBV6-1 with TRBJ2-3; 9 positions match TRBD1. The CDR3 spans 15 residues. Unmatched junction bases numbered 6, after V lost 7 bases and J lost 1 base. Germline V gives CDR1 MNHNS, CDR2 SASEGT. For the CDR3, the DNA is TGTGCCAGCATTACGACAGGGGGAGGCACAGATACGCAGTATTTT. As protein: CASITTGGGTDTQYF.

V and J are TRBV10-3 and TRBJ1-2; 10 bases match TRBD1. The CDR3 loop spans 15 amino acids. The V gene end was trimmed by 6 bases and the J gene end by 6 bases; junction bases not matched to a gene: 10. CDR1 is ENHRY and CDR2 is SYGVKD in the germline V gene. Here the CDR3 reads CAISESLDRGNGYTF. CDR3 nucleotide sequence: TGTGCCATCAGCGAAAGCCTGGACAGGGGGAATGGCTACACCTTC.

The J gene is TRBJ2-7, the V gene TRBV11-2, with 11 bases fitting TRBD1. V lost 0 bases to trimming and J lost 6 bases; unmatched junction nucleotides: 13. CDR1 is SGHAT and CDR2 is FQNNGV in the germline V gene. The CDR3 loop spans 18 amino acids. The CDR3 sequence is CASSLERVGGDRGIEQYF. The CDR3 DNA reads TGTGCCAGCAGCTTAGAAAGGGTGGGTGGGGACAGGGGGATCGAGCAGTACTTC.

This clone has just one count. The V and J genes are TRBV5-6 and TRBJ2-3; 7 nucleotides agree with TRBD2. V trimming: 6 bases; J trimming: 2 bases; junction bases outside the gene matches: 12. CDR3 length: 16 residues. Germline V gene sequence: CDR1 SGHDT, CDR2 YYEEEE. Here the CDR3 DNA reads TGTGCCAGCACCTCCTACCCTAGCGGTATCACAGATACGCAGTATTTT. Translation: CASTSYPSGITDTQYF.

The chain joins TRBV19 to TRBJ1-1, with D uncertain. CDR1 is LNHDA, CDR2 SQIVND, per germline (reference sequence). V dropped 5 bases and J dropped 1 base, with 11 bases sitting between them. This CDR3 has 14 residues. The CDR3 sequence is CASSPPTENTEAFF. In nucleotides, the CDR3 is TGTGCCAGTAGTCCACCTACAGAGAACACTGAAGCTTTCTTT.

This clone was seen only a few times. CDR3 nucleotide sequence: TGTGCCAGCAGCTTAGATACGGAGAATTCACCCCTCCACTTT. This translates into CASSLDTENSPLHF. The rearrangement joins TRBV7-9 to TRBJ1-6; D is unclear. Deletions cut 1 base from V and 7 bases from J, with 8 bases between. There are 14 residues in the CDR3. CDR1 and CDR2 from the germline V gene are SEHNR and FQNEAQ (reference sequence).

This rearrangement joins TRBV7-9 to TRBJ2-7, with no clear D. The CDR3 loop spans 13 amino acids. Germline CDR1 SEHNR, CDR2 FQNEAQ (reference sequence). The V gene lost 1 base and the J gene lost 6 bases, with 10 bases spanning the gap. CDR3 DNA: TGTGCCAGCAGCTTAGGCGGAGCCGCCGAGCAGTACTTC. Translation: CASSLGGAAEQYF.

This clone was detected only a few times. The J gene is TRBJ1-2, the V gene TRBV10-3; D may be TRBD1 (5 bases). The V and J ends lost 8 bases and 1 base respectively, with 11 bases between them. Per the germline V gene, CDR1 is ENHRY and CDR2 is SYGVKD. CDR3 length: 13 amino acids. For the CDR3, the DNA is TGTGCCATCCTGGGGACTGATAACTATGGCTACACCTTC. Translation gives CAILGTDNYGYTF.

The chain recombines TRBV5-6 with TRBJ1-3; 7 bases agree with TRBD1. V shed 4 bases and J 0 bases; nucleotides not matched to a gene: 7. Germline V lookup: CDR1 SGHDT, CDR2 YYEEEE. The CDR3 loop spans 16 amino acids. The CDR3 region is CASSGRTGYSGNTIYF. The CDR3 region has the DNA TGTGCCAGCAGCGGCCGGACAGGCTACTCTGGAAACACCATATATTTT.

The chain links TRBV27 to TRBJ1-2; D is possibly TRBD1 (5 bases). Trimming removed 6 bases at V and 4 bases at J, with 18 bases between. The V gene's germline CDR1 is MNHEY and CDR2 SMNVEV (reference sequence). The CDR3 sequence is 15 residues long. The CDR3 here is CASSPTQGNFYGYTF. The DNA for the CDR3 is TGTGCCAGCAGCCCTACGCAGGGTAATTTCTATGGCTACACCTTC.

The V gene is TRBV7-8, the J gene TRBJ2-3, with a tentative D call TRBD2 (6 bases). The CDR3 runs 16 residues. V was shortened by 0 bases and J by 5 bases, with 15 bases between the two germline ends. From germline, CDR1 is SGHVS and CDR2 FQNEAQ. The CDR3 DNA reads as TGTGCCAGCAGCTTAGCGGGCGGAGCAGCGGGAGATACGCAGTATTTT. Translation gives CASSLAGGAAGDTQYF. Variable domain in full (rest from reference TRBV7-8 and TRBJ2-3): GAGVSQSPRYKVAKRGQDVALRCDPISGHVSLFWYQQALGQGPEFLTYFQNEAQLDKSGLPSDRFFAERPEGSVSTLKIQRTQQEDSAVYLCASSLAGGAAGDTQYFGPGTRLTVL.

V usage is TRBV19 and J usage is TRBJ2-1; 8 nucleotides agree with TRBD2. The CDR3 contains 14 residues. V trimming: 1 base; J trimming: 6 bases; junction bases outside the gene matches: 2. The V gene's germline CDR1 is LNHDA and CDR2 SQIVND (reference sequence). The CDR3 is CASSIAGGANEQFF. CDR3 DNA: TGTGCCAGTAGTATAGCCGGGGGGGCCAATGAGCAGTTCTTC.

The V gene is TRBV5-8, the J gene TRBJ1-1, with 8 bases that match TRBD1. The ends lost 0 bases at V and 4 bases at J; junction bases unmatched: 2. This CDR3 region has 14 residues. Per the germline V gene, CDR1 is SGHTS and CDR2 is YDEGEE. The CDR3 protein is CASSLGQGTTEAFF. The CDR3 DNA is TGTGCCAGCAGCTTGGGACAGGGGACCACTGAAGCTTTCTTT.

The rearrangement uses TRBV28 and TRBJ2-5; 7 nucleotides agree with TRBD1. The CDR3 runs 16 residues. Germline CDR1 MDHEN, CDR2 SYDVKM. V lost 4 bases and J lost 1; bases outside the gene matches: 9. CDR3 DNA sequence: TGTGCCAGCAGTTCTCCGCTAGGACAGGTCCAAGAGACCCAGTACTTC. Its translation: CASSSPLGQVQETQYF.

V and J are TRBV7-9 and TRBJ2-7, with 7 bases that match TRBD2. Unmatched junction bases numbered 9, after V lost 6 bases and J lost 4 bases. The CDR3 has 14 residues. The germline gives CDR1 SEHNR, CDR2 FQNEAQ (reference sequence). DNA of the CDR3: TGTGCCAGCAGGCCGGGAGGTAGTAAGTACGAGCAGTACTTC. Amino acids: CASRPGGSKYEQYF.

In this sample, this clone turned up a few times. V usage is TRBV30 and J usage is TRBJ2-3; 12 bases line up with TRBD2. The trim removed 5 bases at V and 2 bases at J, leaving 2 bases unmatched. The CDR3 loop spans 14 amino acids. Germline loops: CDR1 GTSNPN, CDR2 SVGIG (reference sequence). The CDR3 reads CAWGLAGITDTQYF. As DNA, the CDR3 is TGTGCCTGGGGACTAGCGGGGATCACAGATACGCAGTATTTT.

The rearrangement joins TRBV9 to TRBJ2-5, with TRBD1 as a possible D gene (6 bases). The DNA end is a closer match to TRBJ2-7, so the J assignment may be wrong. CDR1 is SGDLS, CDR2 YYNGEE, per germline. There are 13 residues in the CDR3. The CDR3 nucleotides are TGTGCCAGCAGCGTAGATTGGGGGCCCGAGCAGTACTTC. It specifies CASSVDWGPEQYF.

The chain joins TRBV9 to TRBJ1-2; 8 bases agree with TRBD1. This CDR3 contains 13 residues. J lost 7 bases, V lost 3 bases, and 5 bases had no gene match. From germline, CDR1 is SGDLS and CDR2 YYNGEE. The CDR3 DNA reads as TGTGCCAGCAGCGGGACAGGGCACAGTGGCTACACCTTC. Protein product: CASSGTGHSGYTF.